Listed below are T cell receptor beta chains from one sample, sequenced in a study of T cell repertoires in cytomegalovirus infection. What these receptors recognize is not known. TCRdb reprocessed the reads with MiXCR, giving one entry per CDR3 protein. The sample has around 360,000 distinct CDR3 sequences, just under 35% seen once. The sample here was cultured PBMCs, taken from culture after CMV antigen stimulation. The receptors come from a human donor in good health (CMV status not recorded). Some clones in this sample may be carry-over from other donors' samples. The CDR3 runs from the conserved cysteine through the conserved F or W. D genes are given only for firm matches. A row's size may be missing; if present it is once, few, many or a size class.

j_call	v_call	d_call	clone_size	cdr3_aa	cdr3_nt
TRBJ1-5	TRBV28	-	few	CASSPQGSNNQPQHF	TGTGCCAGCAGTCCTCAGGGTTCAAACAATCAGCCCCAGCATTTT
TRBJ2-7	TRBV28	-	-	CASSVVTYEQYF	TGTGCCAGCAGTGTCGTAACCTACGAGCAGTACTTC
TRBJ2-7	TRBV20-1	-	-	CSAGDWGIHEQYF	TGCAGTGCGGGAGATTGGGGGATCCACGAGCAGTACTTC
TRBJ2-1	TRBV5-1	-	-	CASSLDAVRHNEQFF	TGCGCCAGCAGCTTGGACGCAGTAAGACACAATGAGCAGTTCTTC
TRBJ1-2	TRBV4-1	-	-	CASSQENSVYGYTF	TGCGCCAGCAGCCAAGAGAACAGCGTCTATGGCTACACCTTC
TRBJ2-1	TRBV12-5	TRBD2	-	CASGLDSGTSGRLNEQFF	TGTGCTAGTGGTTTGGACTCCGGGACTAGCGGGAGGCTTAATGAGCAGTTCTTC
TRBJ2-1	TRBV7-8	-	many	CASSLGGSLRNEQFF	TGTGCCAGCAGCTTAGGCGGATCCCTACGCAATGAGCAGTTCTTC
TRBJ2-5	TRBV4-3	TRBD2	-	CASSARAGSPIAGARETQYF	TGCGCCAGCAGCGCACGCGCGGGATCCCCCATAGCGGGAGCCAGGGAGACCCAGTACTTC
TRBJ2-1	TRBV7-2	TRBD2	many	CASSLLAGFFEQFF	TGTGCCAGCAGCTTACTAGCGGGATTTTTTGAGCAGTTCTTC
TRBJ2-7	TRBV11-2	-	few	CASSFRQDEQYF	TGTGCCAGCAGCTTTCGACAGGACGAGCAGTACTTC
TRBJ1-2	TRBV6-2/TRBV6-3	-	few	CASSTGTHGYTF	TGTGCCAGCAGTACAGGGACCCATGGCTACACCTTC
TRBJ2-5	TRBV7-2	-	many	CASSAGRGQETQYF	TGTGCCAGCAGCGCCGGACGCGGACAAGAGACCCAGTACTTC
TRBJ1-5	TRBV19	-	few	CASSLYNQPQHF	TGTGCCAGTAGTCTATATAATCAGCCCCAGCATTTT
TRBJ2-1	TRBV20-1	-	-	CSARGRIDPASYNEQFF	TGCAGTGCTAGAGGACGGATAGACCCTGCCTCCTACAATGAGCAGTTCTTC
TRBJ1-4	TRBV19	-	-	CASCYRDGSNEKLFF	TGTGCCAGTTGCTACCGGGACGGCTCTAATGAAAAACTGTTTTTT
TRBJ2-2	TRBV4-1	-	few	CASSQEPQRANTGELFF	TGCGCCAGCAGCCAAGAACCACAGCGAGCCAACACCGGGGAGCTGTTTTTT
TRBJ2-2	TRBV10-3	-	few	CATRGLRVANTGELFF	TGTGCCACTAGGGGCTTGCGGGTCGCGAACACCGGGGAGCTGTTTTTT
TRBJ2-2	TRBV11-2	-	-	CASSGLGRARAF	TGTGCCAGCAGCGGCCTCGGTCGGGCCCGGGCTTTT
TRBJ2-5	TRBV6-6	-	-	CASSSQTRETQYF	TGTGCCAGCAGTTCGCAAACACGGGAGACCCAGTACTTC
TRBJ1-5	TRBV14	-	-	CASSQGLNKPQHF	TGTGCCAGCAGCCAAGGCCTTAACAAGCCCCAGCATTTT
TRBJ2-1	TRBV20-1	-	-	CSAPNRDVARGNEQFF	TGCAGTGCGCCCAACCGGGACGTGGCCCGGGGGAATGAGCAGTTCTTC
TRBJ1-1	TRBV4-2	-	few	CASSQDSPEAFF	TGTGCCAGCAGCCAAGATTCACCTGAAGCTTTCTTT
TRBJ2-3	TRBV7-8	TRBD2	many	CASSLVILAGTTDTQYF	TGTGCCAGCAGCTTAGTTATCCTAGCGGGGACCACAGATACGCAGTATTTT
TRBJ2-7	TRBV7-2	TRBD2	many	CASSVTSGYEQYF	TGTGCCAGCAGCGTTACTAGCGGCTACGAGCAGTACTTC
TRBJ2-7	TRBV7-2	-	many	CASRDRAYEQYF	TGTGCCAGCAGGGACAGAGCCTACGAGCAGTACTTC
TRBJ2-3	TRBV12-3/TRBV12-4	-	-	CASSLGGVRDTQYF	TGTGCCAGCAGTTTGGGTGGGGTCCGAGATACGCAGTATTTT
TRBJ2-3	TRBV7-2	-	-	CASSPWVIPGLTQYF	TGTGCCAGCAGCCCTTGGGTCATCCCCGGGCTTACGCAGTATTTT
TRBJ2-1	TRBV7-2	-	-	CASSPVDNEQFF	TGTGCCAGCAGCCCGGTGGACAATGAGCAGTTCTTC
TRBJ1-4	TRBV4-1	-	-	CASSEPMTNEKLFF	TGCGCCAGCAGCGAACCGATGACTAATGAAAAACTGTTTTTT
TRBJ1-6	TRBV10-3	-	-	CAIREGSGSYNSPLHF	TGTGCCATCAGGGAGGGGTCCGGCTCCTATAATTCACCCCTCCACTTT
TRBJ2-5	TRBV12-5	-	-	CASGLVRSILGETQYF	TGTGCTAGTGGTTTGGTACGCAGTATTCTGGGGGAGACCCAGTACTTC
TRBJ1-1	TRBV7-2	-	-	CASSSQRENTEAFF	TGTGCCAGCAGCTCACAGCGAGAGAACACTGAAGCTTTCTTT
TRBJ1-1	TRBV27	-	few	CASSVGSTTEAFF	TGTGCCAGCAGTGTCGGGTCGACCACTGAAGCTTTCTTT
TRBJ2-1	TRBV7-8	-	few	CASSQGGPSYNEQFF	TGTGCCAGCAGTCAAGGTGGGCCCTCTTACAATGAGCAGTTCTTC
TRBJ2-1	TRBV4-3	-	few	CASSQDLRSSYNEQFF	TGCGCCAGCAGCCAAGACCTCAGGAGCTCCTACAATGAGCAGTTCTTC
TRBJ2-1	TRBV7-9	TRBD1	few	CASSDGTVHNEQFF	TGTGCCAGCAGCGATGGGACAGTCCACAATGAGCAGTTCTTC
TRBJ1-3	TRBV5-4	TRBD1	-	CASSFGDRVGNTIYF	TGTGCCAGCAGCTTCGGGGACAGGGTCGGAAACACCATATATTTT
TRBJ2-1	TRBV14	TRBD2	-	CASSRQAGADHGINEQFF	TGTGCCAGCAGCCGGCAAGCGGGGGCTGATCATGGTATCAATGAGCAGTTCTTC
TRBJ2-3	TRBV7-2	TRBD2	-	CASRYSGGEDTQYF	TGTGCCAGCAGATACAGCGGGGGAGAAGATACGCAGTATTTT
TRBJ2-6	TRBV11-2	TRBD1	many	CASSSEDRSLPGANVLTF	TGTGCCAGCAGCTCAGAGGACAGGTCCTTACCCGGGGCCAACGTCCTGACTTTC
TRBJ2-1	TRBV5-6	TRBD1	-	CASSSGQNNEQFF	TGTGCCAGCAGCTCGGGACAGAACAATGAGCAGTTCTTC
TRBJ1-1	TRBV12-3/TRBV12-4	TRBD1	few	CASSSLRQGEAFF	TGTGCCAGCAGTTCCCTTCGACAGGGTGAAGCTTTCTTT
TRBJ1-5	TRBV7-2	TRBD1	-	CASSLGTGLFGQPQHF	TGTGCCAGCAGCTTAGGGACAGGGTTATTTGGTCAGCCCCAGCATTTT
TRBJ1-1	TRBV20-1	-	-	CSARERGAMRNTEAFF	TGCAGTGCTAGAGAACGGGGCGCCATGAGGAACACTGAAGCCTTCTTT
TRBJ2-7	TRBV7-9	-	-	CASGGGSYEQYF	TGTGCCAGCGGCGGCGGCTCCTACGAGCAGTACTTC